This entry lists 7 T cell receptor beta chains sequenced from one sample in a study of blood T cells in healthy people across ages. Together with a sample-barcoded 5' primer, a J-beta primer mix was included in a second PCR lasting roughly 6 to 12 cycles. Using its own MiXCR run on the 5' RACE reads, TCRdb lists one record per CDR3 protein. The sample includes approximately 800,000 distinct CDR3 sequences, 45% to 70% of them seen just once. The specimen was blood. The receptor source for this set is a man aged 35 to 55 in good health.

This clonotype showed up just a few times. CDR3 in DNA: TGTGCCAGCAGAGAGGACAGGATGGAAGAGACCCAGTACTTC. Residues: CASREDRMEETQYF. The chain joins TRBV27 to TRBJ2-5; 7 bases map to TRBD1. Germline values: CDR1 MNHEY, CDR2 SMNVEV (reference sequence). The CDR3 loop spans 14 amino acids. The V segment lost 6 bases and the J segment 3 bases; nucleotides outside the gene matches: 7.

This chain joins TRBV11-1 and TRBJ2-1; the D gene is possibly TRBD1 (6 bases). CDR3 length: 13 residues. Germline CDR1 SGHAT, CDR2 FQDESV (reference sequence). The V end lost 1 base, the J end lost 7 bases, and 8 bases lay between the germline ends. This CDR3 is CASSLVGANEQFF. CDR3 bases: TGTGCCAGCAGCTTAGTGGGGGCGAATGAGCAGTTCTTC.

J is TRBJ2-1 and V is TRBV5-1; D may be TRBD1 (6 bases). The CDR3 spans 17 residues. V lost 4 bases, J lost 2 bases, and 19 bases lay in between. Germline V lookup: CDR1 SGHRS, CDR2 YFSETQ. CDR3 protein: CASSGTEQGNPYNEQFF. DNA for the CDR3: TGCGCCAGCAGCGGAACAGAACAGGGAAATCCCTACAATGAGCAGTTCTTC.

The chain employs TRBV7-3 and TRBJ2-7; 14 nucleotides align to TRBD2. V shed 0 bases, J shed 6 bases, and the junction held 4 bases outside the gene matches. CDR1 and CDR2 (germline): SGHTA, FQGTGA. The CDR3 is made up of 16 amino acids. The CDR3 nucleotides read TGTGCCAGCAGCTTAACGGGGACTAGCGGGAGTGGCGAGCAGTACTTC. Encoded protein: CASSLTGTSGSGEQYF.

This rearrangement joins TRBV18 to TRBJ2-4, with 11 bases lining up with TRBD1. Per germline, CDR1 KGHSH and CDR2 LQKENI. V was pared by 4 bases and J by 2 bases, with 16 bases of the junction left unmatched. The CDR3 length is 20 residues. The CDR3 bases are TGTGCCAGCTCACTACCCGGCGGGACAGGGGGAGTCGTATCCAAAAACATTCAGTACTTC. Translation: CASSLPGGTGGVVSKNIQYF.

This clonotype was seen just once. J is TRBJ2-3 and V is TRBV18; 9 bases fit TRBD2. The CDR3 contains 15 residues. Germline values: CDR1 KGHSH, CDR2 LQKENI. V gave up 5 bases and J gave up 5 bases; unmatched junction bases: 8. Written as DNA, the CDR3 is TGTGCCAGCTCAGCAGCTAGCGGGATGGTAGATACGCAGTATTTT. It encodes CASSAASGMVDTQYF.

The CDR3 is CASSLSGTGGEKLFF. The CDR3 DNA is TGCGCCAGCAGCTTGTCGGGGACAGGGGGTGAAAAACTGTTTTTT. The V and J genes are TRBV5-1 and TRBJ1-4; 11 bases map to TRBD1. Germline V gene data show CDR1 as SGHRS and CDR2 as YFSETQ. J gave up 7 bases and V 1 base, and 3 bases lay outside the gene matches. The CDR3 is 15 amino acids.